Listed below are T cell receptor beta chains from one sample, sequenced in a study of blood T cell repertoires in COVID-19. TCRdb keeps only in-frame clones here, not all; method: immunoSEQ multiplex PCR. The profile covers 100,000 to 150,000 clones, with about 81% appearing a single time and around 4% taken by the ten largest. Sequencing was carried out using peripheral blood. The origin of the receptors is a woman in her 50s with acute or convalescent COVID-19. Both conserved end residues are part of each CDR3. Fields, in order: J gene, clone size, D gene, V gene, CDR3 DNA, CDR3 protein. A D gene is named only where the DNA matches it firmly. Clone size appears in some rows only: once, few, many, or a class for an expanded clone.

J gene: TRBJ2-1
clone size: NA
D gene: TRBD2
V gene: TRBV28
CDR3 DNA: TGTGCCAGCACCTCTGGGGGGACTACCGACAATGAGCAGTTCTTC
CDR3 protein: CASTSGGTTDNEQFF

J gene: TRBJ2-7
clone size: NA
D gene: TRBD2
V gene: TRBV7-9
CDR3 DNA: TGTGCCAGCAGCCCCCGAACTAGCGGGAGGTGGGGGGAGCAGTACTTC
CDR3 protein: CASSPRTSGRWGEQYF

J gene: TRBJ2-3
clone size: NA
D gene: NA
V gene: TRBV25-1
CDR3 DNA: TGTGCCAGCAGTGAATTGGGCAGTAACACAGATACGCAGTATTTT
CDR3 protein: CASSELGSNTDTQYF

J gene: TRBJ1-2
clone size: NA
D gene: TRBD1
V gene: TRBV5-6
CDR3 DNA: TGTGCCAGCAGCCGGGACAGGGATGGCTACACCTTC
CDR3 protein: CASSRDRDGYTF

J gene: TRBJ1-5
clone size: NA
D gene: NA
V gene: TRBV10-3
CDR3 DNA: TGTGCCATCAGGCAGACGGACAATAGCAATCAGCCCCAGCATTTT
CDR3 protein: CAIRQTDNSNQPQHF

J gene: TRBJ2-5
clone size: NA
D gene: TRBD1
V gene: TRBV11-2
CDR3 DNA: TGTGCCAGCAGAACAGGGGTAGGCGAACAAGAGACCCAGTACTTC
CDR3 protein: CASRTGVGEQETQYF

J gene: TRBJ2-1
clone size: few
D gene: TRBD2
V gene: TRBV19
CDR3 DNA: TGTGCCAGTAGTATACCCCAAAGGTTAGCGGGATCGCCCCCCTACAATGAGCAGTTCTTC
CDR3 protein: CASSIPQRLAGSPPYNEQFF

J gene: TRBJ2-3
clone size: once
D gene: TRBD2
V gene: TRBV9
CDR3 DNA: TGTGCCAGCAGCCCCAGTTCACTAGCGGGAGAATATACGCAGTATTTT
CDR3 protein: CASSPSSLAGEYTQYF

J gene: TRBJ1-1
clone size: NA
D gene: NA
V gene: TRBV2
CDR3 DNA: TGTGCCAGCAGCCTAGGGGGGGGCATCTCTGAAGCTTTCTTT
CDR3 protein: CASSLGGGISEAFF

J gene: TRBJ1-6
clone size: NA
D gene: NA
V gene: TRBV18
CDR3 DNA: TGTGCCAGCTCACCCACTCCCGACGGGGATTCACCCCTCCACTTT
CDR3 protein: CASSPTPDGDSPLHF

J gene: TRBJ1-1
clone size: NA
D gene: NA
V gene: TRBV5-1
CDR3 DNA: TGCGCCAGCAGCTTGGCCCAGGTGAACACTGAAGCTTTCTTT
CDR3 protein: CASSLAQVNTEAFF

J gene: TRBJ1-2
clone size: NA
D gene: NA
V gene: TRBV27
CDR3 DNA: TGTGCCAGCAGTAAGGGACTCTTAGATAACTATGGCTACACCTTC
CDR3 protein: CASSKGLLDNYGYTF

J gene: TRBJ1-1
clone size: few
D gene: NA
V gene: TRBV7-3
CDR3 DNA: TGTGCCAGCAGCCAGGACAAGAACACTGAAGCTTTCTTT
CDR3 protein: CASSQDKNTEAFF

J gene: TRBJ1-1
clone size: NA
D gene: NA
V gene: TRBV7-8
CDR3 DNA: TGTGCCAGCAGCTTAGGGCCGGGGATAGCTTTCTTT
CDR3 protein: CASSLGPGIAFF

J gene: TRBJ1-1
clone size: NA
D gene: TRBD1
V gene: TRBV6-6
CDR3 DNA: TGTGCCAGCTCCCTTAGGACAGGCACTGAAGCTTTCTTT
CDR3 protein: CASSLRTGTEAFF

J gene: TRBJ2-1
clone size: few
D gene: TRBD1
V gene: TRBV6-4
CDR3 DNA: TGTGCCACCGCCGCGGGACAGGATTACAATGAGCAGTTCTTC
CDR3 protein: CATAAGQDYNEQFF

J gene: TRBJ2-2
clone size: few
D gene: NA
V gene: TRBV7-3
CDR3 DNA: TGTGCCAGCAGCTCCTTAGCCCACCCCGGGGAGCTGTTTTTT
CDR3 protein: CASSSLAHPGELFF

J gene: TRBJ2-5
clone size: NA
D gene: TRBD2
V gene: TRBV5-5
CDR3 DNA: TGTGCCAGCAGCTTGTGGGGGGGAGAGACCCAGTACTTC
CDR3 protein: CASSLWGGETQYF

J gene: TRBJ1-1
clone size: NA
D gene: TRBD1
V gene: TRBV6-1
CDR3 DNA: TGTGCCAGCAGTGAAACAGGGGGCGTCCCCCCCATTGAAGCTTTCTTT
CDR3 protein: CASSETGGVPPIEAFF

J gene: TRBJ1-1
clone size: NA
D gene: TRBD1
V gene: TRBV12-3/TRBV12-4
CDR3 DNA: TGTGCCAGCAGCCGACAGGGTGCCACTGAAGCTTTCTTT
CDR3 protein: CASSRQGATEAFF

J gene: TRBJ1-5
clone size: NA
D gene: TRBD1
V gene: TRBV7-9
CDR3 DNA: TGTGCCAGCAGCCTTGGACAGGGGGACCAGCCCCAGCATTTT
CDR3 protein: CASSLGQGDQPQHF

J gene: TRBJ1-5
clone size: NA
D gene: TRBD1
V gene: TRBV27
CDR3 DNA: TGTGCCAGCAGTTTCGGCTTGAGGACAGGCGGTCTTCAGCCCCAGCATTTT
CDR3 protein: CASSFGLRTGGLQPQHF

J gene: TRBJ2-5
clone size: NA
D gene: TRBD1
V gene: TRBV9
CDR3 DNA: TGTGCCAGCAGCGTAGGAAGTACAGGGGGAAGGGAGACCCAGTACTTC
CDR3 protein: CASSVGSTGGRETQYF

J gene: TRBJ1-1
clone size: NA
D gene: NA
V gene: TRBV2
CDR3 DNA: TGTGCCAGCAGTGACAGGGACACCAACACTGAAGCTTTCTTT
CDR3 protein: CASSDRDTNTEAFF

J gene: TRBJ1-1
clone size: NA
D gene: NA
V gene: TRBV7-9
CDR3 DNA: TGTGCCAGCAGCCTAACAGGGCCTACGACTGAAGCTTTCTTT
CDR3 protein: CASSLTGPTTEAFF

J gene: TRBJ1-3
clone size: NA
D gene: NA
V gene: TRBV15
CDR3 DNA: TGTGCCACCAGACCCGGGGTGGTCTCTGGAAACACCATATATTTT
CDR3 protein: CATRPGVVSGNTIYF

J gene: TRBJ1-4
clone size: NA
D gene: TRBD1
V gene: TRBV4-1
CDR3 DNA: TGCGCCAGCAGCCGAGGACAGGGGGCTAATGAAAAACTGTTTTTT
CDR3 protein: CASSRGQGANEKLFF

J gene: TRBJ2-1
clone size: NA
D gene: NA
V gene: TRBV3-1/TRBV3-2
CDR3 DNA: TGTGCCAGCAGCTCGCCCCACGGCAATGAGCAGTTCTTC
CDR3 protein: CASSSPHGNEQFF